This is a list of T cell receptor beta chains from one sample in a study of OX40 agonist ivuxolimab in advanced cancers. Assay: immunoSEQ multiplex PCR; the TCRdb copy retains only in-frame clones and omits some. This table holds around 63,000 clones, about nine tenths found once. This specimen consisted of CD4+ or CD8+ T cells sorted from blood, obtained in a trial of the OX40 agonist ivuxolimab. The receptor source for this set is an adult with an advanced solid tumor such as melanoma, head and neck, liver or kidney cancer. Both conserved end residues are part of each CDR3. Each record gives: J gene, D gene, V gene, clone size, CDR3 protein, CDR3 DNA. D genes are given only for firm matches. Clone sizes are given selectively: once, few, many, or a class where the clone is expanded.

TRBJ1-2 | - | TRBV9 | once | CASSASFSLANYGYTF | TGTGCCAGCAGCGCCAGTTTCTCTTTAGCTAACTATGGCTACACCTTC
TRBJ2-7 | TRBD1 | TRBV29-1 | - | CSVRDSPYEQYF | TGCAGCGTCCGGGACAGCCCCTACGAGCAGTACTTC
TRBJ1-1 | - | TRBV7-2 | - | CASSLSGYEAFF | TGTGCCAGCAGCTTATCAGGGTATGAAGCTTTCTTT
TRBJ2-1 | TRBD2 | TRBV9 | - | CASSVEGTSGLREQFF | TGTGCCAGCAGCGTAGAAGGGACTAGCGGCTTAAGAGAGCAGTTCTTC
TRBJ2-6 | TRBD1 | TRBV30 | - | CANRGDESGANVLTF | TGTGCCAACAGGGGGGATGAGTCTGGGGCCAACGTCCTGACTTTC
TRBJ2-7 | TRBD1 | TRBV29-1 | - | CSVGTGANYEQYF | TGCAGCGTTGGTACAGGGGCGAACTACGAGCAGTACTTC
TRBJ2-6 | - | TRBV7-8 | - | CASSATSYPQSRANVLTF | TGTGCCAGCAGCGCCACAAGTTACCCACAAAGTCGGGCCAACGTCCTGACTTTC
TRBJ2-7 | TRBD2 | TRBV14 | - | CASSQAASGLATYEQYF | TGTGCCAGCAGCCAAGCCGCTAGCGGACTTGCTACCTACGAGCAGTACTTC
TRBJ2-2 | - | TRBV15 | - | CATSTVGMNTGELFF | TGTGCCACCAGCACCGTAGGGATGAACACCGGGGAGCTGTTTTTT
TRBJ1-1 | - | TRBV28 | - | CASSSSHGDTEAFF | TGTGCCAGCAGTTCCTCTCACGGTGACACTGAAGCTTTCTTT
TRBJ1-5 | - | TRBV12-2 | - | CASRLAGGERQLNQPQHF | TGTGCAAGTCGCTTAGCGGGGGGGGAAAGACAGCTCAATCAGCCCCAGCATTTT
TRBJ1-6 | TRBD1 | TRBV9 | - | CASSVAGTGASPLHF | TGTGCCAGCAGCGTAGCCGGGACAGGGGCATCACCCCTCCACTTT
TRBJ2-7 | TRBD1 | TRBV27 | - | CASSPGTGLTYEQYF | TGTGCCAGCAGTCCCGGGACAGGTTTGACCTACGAGCAGTACTTC
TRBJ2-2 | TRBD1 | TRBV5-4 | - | CASSHTDRATGELFF | TGTGCCAGCAGCCACACCGACAGGGCCACCGGGGAGCTGTTTTTT
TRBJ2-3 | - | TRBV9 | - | CASSVGSDTQYF | TGTGCCAGCAGCGTAGGTTCCGATACGCAGTATTTT
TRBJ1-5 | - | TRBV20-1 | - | CSALQLTQHF | TGCAGTGCTCTTCAGCTGACCCAGCATTTT
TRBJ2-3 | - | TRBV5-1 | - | CASSPVPSDTQYF | TGCGCCAGCAGCCCGGTACCGTCGGATACGCAGTATTTT
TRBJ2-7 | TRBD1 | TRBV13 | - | CASSRFRDRGSGEQYF | TGTGCCAGCAGCAGATTCCGGGACAGGGGCTCTGGAGAGCAGTACTTC
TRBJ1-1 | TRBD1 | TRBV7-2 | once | CASSYRQGWNTEAFF | TGTGCCAGCAGCTACCGACAGGGATGGAACACTGAAGCTTTCTTT
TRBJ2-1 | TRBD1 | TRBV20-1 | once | CSARVGQEQFF | TGCAGTGCTAGAGTGGGACAGGAGCAGTTCTTC
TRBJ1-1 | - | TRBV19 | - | CASSIGETALNTEAFF | TGTGCCAGTAGTATAGGAGAAACCGCCCTGAACACTGAAGCTTTCTTT
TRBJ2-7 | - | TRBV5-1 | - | CASSNNRDPTYEQYF | TGCGCCAGCAGCAATAACCGGGACCCCACATACGAGCAGTACTTC
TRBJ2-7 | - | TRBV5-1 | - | CASSLLPGGPEQYF | TGCGCCAGCAGCTTGCTCCCCGGGGGGCCCGAGCAGTACTTC
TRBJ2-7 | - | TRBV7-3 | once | CASSLTDSYEQYF | TGTGCCAGCAGCTTAACGGACTCCTACGAGCAGTACTTC
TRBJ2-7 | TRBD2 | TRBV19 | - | CASSPGLAGSNGPYEQYF | TGTGCCAGTAGTCCGGGACTAGCGGGTAGTAACGGACCCTACGAGCAGTACTTC
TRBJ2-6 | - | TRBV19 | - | CASSKRDTVSGANVLTF | TGTGCCAGTAGTAAAAGGGACACCGTCTCTGGGGCCAACGTCCTGACTTTC
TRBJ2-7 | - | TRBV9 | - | CASSAGLASYEQYF | TGTGCCAGCAGCGCCGGACTTGCATCCTACGAGCAGTACTTC
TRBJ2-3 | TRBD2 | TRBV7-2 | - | CASSLIAGTSGGTDTQYF | TGTGCCAGCAGCTTGATAGCCGGGACTAGCGGGGGCACAGATACGCAGTATTTT
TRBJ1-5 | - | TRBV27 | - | CASSPPSMEPQHF | TGTGCCAGCAGTCCCCCCTCAATGGAGCCCCAGCATTTT
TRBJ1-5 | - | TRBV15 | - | CATSPDGVARAYSNQPQHF | TGTGCCACCAGCCCAGATGGAGTTGCGCGGGCGTATAGCAATCAGCCCCAGCATTTT
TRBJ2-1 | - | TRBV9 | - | CASSVGGASYNEQFF | TGTGCCAGCAGCGTAGGGGGAGCCTCCTACAATGAGCAGTTCTTC
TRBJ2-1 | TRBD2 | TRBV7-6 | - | CASSPGGGAYNEQFF | TGTGCCAGCAGCCCCGGGGGGGGCGCCTACAATGAGCAGTTCTTC
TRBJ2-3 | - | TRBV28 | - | CASSLAMSGYTDTQYF | TGTGCCAGCAGTTTAGCGATGAGCGGTTACACAGATACGCAGTATTTT
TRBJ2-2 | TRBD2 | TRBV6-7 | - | CASSYFIRTSGRVNTGELFF | TGTGCCAGCAGTTACTTTATAAGGACTAGCGGGAGGGTCAACACCGGGGAGCTGTTTTTT
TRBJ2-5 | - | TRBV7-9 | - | CASSLVTTVETQYF | TGTGCCAGCAGCTTAGTGACAACCGTGGAGACCCAGTACTTC
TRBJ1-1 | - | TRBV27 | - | CASSGTTRGDTEAFF | TGTGCCAGCAGTGGGACCACCCGAGGGGATACTGAAGCTTTCTTT
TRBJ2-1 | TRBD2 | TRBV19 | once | CASSTNSGNNEQFF | TGTGCCAGTAGTACTAATAGCGGGAACAATGAGCAGTTCTTC
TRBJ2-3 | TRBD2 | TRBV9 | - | CASSLEAGHSTDTQYF | TGTGCCAGCAGCCTTGAAGCGGGGCATAGCACAGATACGCAGTATTTT
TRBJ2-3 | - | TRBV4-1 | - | CASSHDRTPGLGTDTQYF | TGCGCCAGCAGCCATGATCGAACTCCGGGACTGGGCACAGATACGCAGTATTTT
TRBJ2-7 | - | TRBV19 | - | CASSAPEGYEQYF | TGTGCCAGTAGCGCCCCCGAGGGATACGAGCAGTACTTC